The 21 T cell receptor beta chains given below trace back to one sample, sequenced in a study of blood T cell repertoires in COVID-19. The assay was immunoSEQ multiplex PCR, and TCRdb's table has in-frame clones only and misses some. In the table there are 200,000 to 250,000 clones, more than 85% of which are singletons. Sequencing was performed on PBMCs or T cells enriched from blood (not recorded which). Receptors originate from a woman between 50 and 59 years old who had recovered from COVID-19.

This clone was recorded once. The J gene is TRBJ1-5, the V gene TRBV7-9, with D possibly being TRBD1 (6 bases). Trimming removed 4 bases at V and 4 bases at J, with 11 bases between. CDR3 length: 14 residues. From germline, CDR1 is SEHNR and CDR2 FQNEAQ (reference sequence). The CDR3 reads CASSSDRTNQPQHF. The CDR3 DNA follows: TGTGCCAGCAGCTCCGACAGGACAAATCAGCCCCAGCATTTT. Drawing the rest from reference TRBV7-9 and TRBJ1-5, the complete variable domain is DTGVSQNPRHKITKRGQNVTFRCDPISEHNRLYWYRQTLGQGPEFLTYFQNEAQLEKSRLLSDRFSAERPKGSFSTLEIQRTEQGDSAMYLCASSSDRTNQPQHFGDGTRLSIL.

J is TRBJ1-1 and V is TRBV4-2; no definite D call. V gave up 5 bases and J gave up 2 bases, with 15 bases separating them. Germline assignment: CDR1 LGHNA and CDR2 YNFKEQ. The CDR3 covers 15 residues. CDR3 nucleotide sequence: TGTGCCAGCAGCGTACAGCGGGAGGTTAACACTGAAGCTTTCTTT. Amino acids: CASSVQREVNTEAFF.

V usage is TRBV19 and J usage is TRBJ2-2, with D possibly being TRBD2 (6 bases). The CDR3 extends over 17 amino acids. V gave up 7 bases and J gave up 4 bases, with 22 bases separating them. CDR1 is LNHDA and CDR2 is SQIVND in the germline V gene (reference sequence). CDR3 in DNA: TGTGCCAGTATTTCTAGCGAGGAGGTCGCCACCACCGGGGAGCTGTTTTTT. This codes for CASISSEEVATTGELFF. The full variable domain, with the rest looked up from reference TRBV19 and TRBJ2-2, is DGGITQSPKYLFRKEGQNVTLSCEQNLNHDAMYWYRQDPGQGLRLIYYSQIVNDFQKGDIAEGYSVSREKKESFPLTVTSAQKNPTAFYLCASISSEEVATTGELFFGEGSRLTVL.

CDR3 DNA sequence: TGCGCCAGCAGCCGGGACAGGGCCAATGAGCAGTTCTTC. Encoded protein: CASSRDRANEQFF. The chain combines TRBV4-3 with TRBJ2-1; the match to TRBD1 covers 9 bases. The CDR3 contains 13 residues. The V and J ends lost 4 bases and 6 bases, in that order; junction bases with no gene match: 1. Germline CDR1 and CDR2: LGHNA and YSLEER.

The chain couples TRBV5-1 to TRBJ2-2; TRBD2 is a possible D gene (6 bases). This CDR3 comprises 15 residues. Germline values: CDR1 SGHRS, CDR2 YFSETQ. V lost 0 bases and J 3 bases, leaving 9 bases between the germline ends. The CDR3 sequence is CASSLGLVDTGELFF. The CDR3, as DNA: TGCGCCAGCAGCTTGGGACTAGTGGACACCGGGGAGCTGTTTTTT. The full variable domain, completed using reference TRBV5-1 and TRBJ2-2, is KAGVTQTPRYLIKTRGQQVTLSCSPISGHRSVSWYQQTPGQGLQFLFEYFSETQRNKGNFPGRFSGRQFSNSRSEMNVSTLELGDSALYLCASSLGLVDTGELFFGEGSRLTVL.

The chain uses TRBV28 and TRBJ1-1; D possibly corresponds to TRBD1 (6 bases). The V end was cut by 6 bases, the J end by 1 base, with 9 bases between. Germline values: CDR1 MDHEN, CDR2 SYDVKM. The CDR3 consists of 13 residues. The CDR3 nucleotides read TGTGCCAGCAGCCGGACAGCGAACACTGAAGCTTTCTTT. It is translated as CASSRTANTEAFF.

The gene calls are TRBV4-1 and TRBJ2-1, with TRBD2 identical over 8 bases. The length of the CDR3 is 14 residues. Germline CDR1 MGHRA, CDR2 YSYEKL. The V gene end was trimmed by 5 bases and the J gene end by 9 bases; junction bases not matched to a gene: 9. The CDR3 DNA is TGCGCCAGCAGCACCGGGACTAGTCTGGCTGAGCAGTTCTTC. This translates into CASSTGTSLAEQFF.

V and J are TRBV10-3 and TRBJ2-3, with TRBD2 identical over 11 bases. V shed 5 bases, J shed 6 bases, and the junction held 16 bases outside the gene matches. This CDR3 contains 18 residues. Germline V gene sequence: CDR1 ENHRY, CDR2 SYGVKD. CDR3 nucleotides: TGTGCCATCAGTCCCGTAGGCGAACTAGCGGGAGCGGGGGATACGCAGTATTTT. Translated, it gives CAISPVGELAGAGDTQYF.

This rearrangement joins TRBV30 to TRBJ1-3, with D unclear. The CDR3 consists of 12 residues. V lost 2 bases, J lost 2 bases, and 4 bases lay in between. Germline lookup yields CDR1 GTSNPN and CDR2 SVGIG (reference sequence). This chain's CDR3 is CAWSPTGNTIYF. The DNA of the CDR3 is TGTGCCTGGAGTCCCACTGGAAACACCATATATTTT.

The rearrangement links TRBV27 to TRBJ1-2, with a weak D call TRBD1 (6 bases). The ends were cut back, 8 bases at V and 14 bases at J, with 21 bases in the middle. The length of the CDR3 is 12 residues. Germline CDR1 is MNHEY and CDR2 is SMNVEV (reference sequence). The CDR3 nucleotides are TGTGCCAGCGGGAGACAGGAGCCACGCACGACCTTC. Its protein is CASGRQEPRTTF.

CDR3 in amino acids: CASSMGLAGADTQYF. CDR3 nucleotide sequence: TGTGCCAGCAGCATGGGACTAGCGGGAGCAGATACGCAGTATTTT. V is TRBV7-9 and J is TRBJ2-3, with 14 bases that match TRBD2. The CDR3 consists of 15 residues. The J segment lost 4 bases and the V segment lost 5 bases, leaving 2 bases of the junction unmatched. Germline lookup yields CDR1 SEHNR and CDR2 FQNEAQ (reference sequence).

The V and J genes are TRBV6-2 or TRBV6-3 and TRBJ1-5; D unresolved. This CDR3 is built from 12 residues. V dropped 4 bases and J dropped 9 bases, with 10 bases sitting between them. Germline V CDR1 and CDR2: MNHEY, SVGEGT. The CDR3 is CASSLTLRPQHF. DNA of the CDR3: TGTGCCAGCAGTTTGACTCTTCGGCCCCAGCATTTT.

V usage is TRBV5-6 and J usage is TRBJ2-7; TRBD2 matches 8 bases. The germline V gene encodes CDR1 SGHDT and CDR2 YYEEEE. J lost 4 bases, V lost 5 bases, and 11 bases had no gene match. This CDR3 comprises 15 residues. CDR3 loop: CASSRGPSGSYEQYF. The CDR3 region has the DNA TGTGCCAGCAGTCGGGGGCCGAGCGGGAGTTACGAGCAGTACTTC.

J is TRBJ2-3 and V is TRBV3-1 (or the pseudogene TRBV3-2); D perhaps matches TRBD2 (6 bases). The CDR3 has 12 amino acids. The germline gives CDR1 LGHDT, CDR2 YNNKEL (reference sequence). Trimming left V 4 bases short and J 11 bases short, with 13 bases between. DNA for the CDR3: TGTGCCAGCAGCCCTCACGGGGGTCAGCAGTATTTT. Its protein product is CASSPHGGQQYF.

V gene TRBV7-9 combines with J gene TRBJ2-3, with 15 bases fitting TRBD2. The germline V gene encodes CDR1 SEHNR and CDR2 FQNEAQ (reference sequence). The junction had 7 bases not matched to a gene; V was cut back by 4 bases and J by 5 bases. This CDR3 region has 17 residues. CDR3 residues: CASSSTGLAGGLDTQYF. The DNA of the CDR3 is TGTGCCAGCAGCTCGACGGGACTAGCGGGAGGTCTAGATACGCAGTATTTT.

V and J are TRBV15 and TRBJ2-7, with TRBD1 matching over 8 bases. V shed 0 bases and J 2 bases; nucleotides not matched to a gene: 6. The CDR3 loop spans 16 amino acids. CDR1 LNHNV and CDR2 YYDKDF come from the germline V gene (reference sequence). CDR3 nucleotides: TGTGCCACCAGCAGAGATTCGGTACAGGGGGCCTACGAGCAGTACTTC. Translating it yields CATSRDSVQGAYEQYF.

The CDR3 region has the DNA TGTGCCAGCAGCTCTAACCGCGCCAATAATTCACCCCTCCACTTT. Translating it yields CASSSNRANNSPLHF. V gene TRBV5-4 combines with J gene TRBJ1-6; D call uncertain. Germline assignment: CDR1 SGHNT and CDR2 YYREEE (reference sequence). V shed 3 bases and J shed 5 bases, with 12 bases lying between them. There are 15 residues in the CDR3.

This chain links TRBV24-1 with TRBJ2-1; tentative D call: TRBD1 (5 bases). Trimming shortened V by 4 bases and J by 6 bases, and 18 bases separated the two germline ends. This CDR3 contains 16 residues. Per germline, CDR1 KGHDR and CDR2 SFDVKD. CDR3 nucleotides: TGTGCCACCAGTGACCCGGACATTTGGGGTTTCAATGAGCAGTTCTTC. Residues: CATSDPDIWGFNEQFF.

The chain combines TRBV6-5 with TRBJ2-7; D is possibly TRBD2 (6 bases). The V end was cut by 8 bases, the J end by 1 base, with 12 bases between. This CDR3 contains 13 residues. The germline V gene encodes CDR1 MNHEY and CDR2 SVGAGI. The CDR3 loop is CASQRGSSYEQYF. The DNA for the CDR3 is TGTGCCAGCCAACGGGGGAGTTCCTACGAGCAGTACTTC.

This rearrangement joins TRBV5-1 to TRBJ2-7; maybe TRBD1 (5 bases). Per the germline V gene, CDR1 is SGHRS and CDR2 is YFSETQ. The V end lost 3 bases, the J end lost 3 bases, and 16 bases lay between the germline ends. The CDR3 has 15 amino acids. CDR3 nucleotides: TGCGCCAGCAGCTCGACGCTGGGGCTGAGCTACGAGCAGTACTTC. It yields the protein CASSSTLGLSYEQYF.

The V call is TRBV18, the J call TRBJ1-6, with 10 positions matching TRBD1. Germline values: CDR1 KGHSH, CDR2 LQKENI. V shed 1 base, J shed 7 bases, and the junction held 4 bases outside the gene matches. The CDR3 is 16 residues long. In nucleotides, the CDR3 is TGTGCCAGCTCACCACTGGGACAGGGGCCCAATTCACCCCTCCACTTT. Translated, it gives CASSPLGQGPNSPLHF. Variable domain in full (rest from reference TRBV18 and TRBJ1-6): NAGVMQNPRHLVRRRGQEARLRCSPMKGHSHVYWYRQLPEEGLKFMVYLQKENIIDESGMPKERFSAEFPKEGPSILRIQQVVRGDSAAYFCASSPLGQGPNSPLHFGNGTRLTVT.